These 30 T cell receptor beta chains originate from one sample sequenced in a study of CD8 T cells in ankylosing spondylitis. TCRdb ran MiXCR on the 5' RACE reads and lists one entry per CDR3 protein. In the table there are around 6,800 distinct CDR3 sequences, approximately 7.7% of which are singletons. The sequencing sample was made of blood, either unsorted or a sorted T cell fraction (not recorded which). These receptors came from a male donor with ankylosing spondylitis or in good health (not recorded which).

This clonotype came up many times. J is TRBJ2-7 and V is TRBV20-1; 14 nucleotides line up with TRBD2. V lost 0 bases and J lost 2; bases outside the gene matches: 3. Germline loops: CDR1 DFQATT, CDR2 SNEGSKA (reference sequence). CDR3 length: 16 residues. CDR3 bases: TGCAGTGCTAGAGAAGGACTAGCGGGAGGAACCTACGAGCAGTACGTC. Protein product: CSAREGLAGGTYEQYV.

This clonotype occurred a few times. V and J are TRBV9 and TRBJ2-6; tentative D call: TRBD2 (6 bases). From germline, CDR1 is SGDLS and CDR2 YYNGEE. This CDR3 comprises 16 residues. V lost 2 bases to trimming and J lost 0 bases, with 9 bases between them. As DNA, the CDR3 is TGTGCCAGCAGCGTTACCGGGAGCTCTGGGGCCAACGTCCTGACTTTC. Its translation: CASSVTGSSGANVLTF.

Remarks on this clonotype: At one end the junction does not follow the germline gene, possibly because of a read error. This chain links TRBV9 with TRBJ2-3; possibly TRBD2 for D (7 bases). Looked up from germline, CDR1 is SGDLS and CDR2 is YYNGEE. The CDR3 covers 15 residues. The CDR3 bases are TGTACCAGCAGCGTAGGGGGGGCCAGCACAGATACCCAGTATTTT. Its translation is CTSSVGGASTDTQYF.

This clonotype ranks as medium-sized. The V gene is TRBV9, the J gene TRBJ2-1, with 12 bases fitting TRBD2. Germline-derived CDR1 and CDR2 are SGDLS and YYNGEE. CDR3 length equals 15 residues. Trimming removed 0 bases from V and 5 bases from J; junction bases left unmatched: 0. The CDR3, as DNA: TGTGCCAGCAGCGTAGGACTAGCGGGGGACAATGAGCAGTTCTTC. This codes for CASSVGLAGDNEQFF.

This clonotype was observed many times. The CDR3, as DNA: TGTGCCAGCAGCGCATCCCAGGGGGCTGTCACCGGGGAGCTGTTTTTT. Its translation: CASSASQGAVTGELFF. The gene calls are TRBV9 and TRBJ2-2; 8 bases are shared with TRBD1. The CDR3 totals 16 residues. With 3 bases clipped from V and 4 bases from J, the junction kept 8 bases outside the gene matches. Germline CDR1 SGDLS, CDR2 YYNGEE.

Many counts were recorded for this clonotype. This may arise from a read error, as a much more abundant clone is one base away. The CDR3 nucleotides read TGCGACAGCAGCTTGGAAAACGGGGAGACCCAGTACTTC. It encodes CDSSLENGETQYF. The gene calls are TRBV5-1 and TRBJ2-5; D not certain. The CDR3 extends over 13 amino acids. Germline V gene sequence: CDR1 SGHRS, CDR2 YFSETQ.

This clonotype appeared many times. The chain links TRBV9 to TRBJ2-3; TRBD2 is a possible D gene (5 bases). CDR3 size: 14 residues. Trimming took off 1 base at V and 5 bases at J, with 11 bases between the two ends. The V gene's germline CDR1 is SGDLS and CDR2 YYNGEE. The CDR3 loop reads CASSVSGTGDTQYF. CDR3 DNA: TGTGCCAGCAGCGTAAGCGGTACCGGAGATACGCAGTATTTT.

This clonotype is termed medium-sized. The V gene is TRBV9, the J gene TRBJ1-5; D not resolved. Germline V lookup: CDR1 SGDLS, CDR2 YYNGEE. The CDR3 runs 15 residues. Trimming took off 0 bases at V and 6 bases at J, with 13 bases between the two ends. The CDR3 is CASSVDTGLGQPQHF. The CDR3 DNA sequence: TGTGCCAGCAGCGTAGATACCGGTTTAGGTCAGCCCCAGCATTTT. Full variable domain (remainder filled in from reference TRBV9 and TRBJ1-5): DSGVTQTPKHLITATGQRVTLRCSPRSGDLSVYWYQQSLDQGLQFLIQYYNGEERAKGNILERFSAQQFPDLHSELNLSSLELGDSALYFCASSVDTGLGQPQHFGDGTRLSIL.

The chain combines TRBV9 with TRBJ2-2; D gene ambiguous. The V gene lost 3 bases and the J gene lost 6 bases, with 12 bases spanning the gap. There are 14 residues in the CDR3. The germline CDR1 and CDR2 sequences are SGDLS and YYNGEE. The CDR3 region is CASSGGPAPGELFF. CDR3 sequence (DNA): TGTGCCAGCAGCGGAGGCCCCGCCCCCGGGGAGCTGTTTTTT.

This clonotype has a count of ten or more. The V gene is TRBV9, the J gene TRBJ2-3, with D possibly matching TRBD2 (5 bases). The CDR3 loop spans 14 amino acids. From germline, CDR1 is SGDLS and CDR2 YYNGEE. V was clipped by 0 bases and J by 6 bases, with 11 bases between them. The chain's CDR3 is CASSVVGGLDTQYF. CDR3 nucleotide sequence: TGTGCCAGCAGCGTAGTTGGAGGTCTTGATACGCAGTATTTT.

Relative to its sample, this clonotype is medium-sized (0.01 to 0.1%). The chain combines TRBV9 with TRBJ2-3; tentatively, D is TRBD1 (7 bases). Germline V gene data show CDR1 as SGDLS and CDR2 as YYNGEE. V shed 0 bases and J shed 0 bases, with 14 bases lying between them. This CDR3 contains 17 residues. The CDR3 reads CASSVEGAGQSTDTQYF. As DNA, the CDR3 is TGTGCCAGCAGCGTAGAGGGGGCGGGGCAGAGCACAGATACGCAGTATTTT. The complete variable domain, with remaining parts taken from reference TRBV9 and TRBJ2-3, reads DSGVTQTPKHLITATGQRVTLRCSPRSGDLSVYWYQQSLDQGLQFLIQYYNGEERAKGNILERFSAQQFPDLHSELNLSSLELGDSALYFCASSVEGAGQSTDTQYFGPGTRLTVL.

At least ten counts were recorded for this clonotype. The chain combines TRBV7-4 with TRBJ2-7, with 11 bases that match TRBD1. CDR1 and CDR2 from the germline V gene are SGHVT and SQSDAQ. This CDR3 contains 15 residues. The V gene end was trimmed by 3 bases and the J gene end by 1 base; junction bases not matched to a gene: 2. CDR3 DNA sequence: TGTGCCAGCAGCTTCGGGACAGGGGGGTCCTACGAGCAGTACGTC. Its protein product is CASSFGTGGSYEQYV.

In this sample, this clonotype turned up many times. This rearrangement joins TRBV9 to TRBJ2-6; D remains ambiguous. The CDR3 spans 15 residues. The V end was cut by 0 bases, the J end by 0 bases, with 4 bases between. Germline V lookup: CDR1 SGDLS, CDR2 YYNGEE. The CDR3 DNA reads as TGTGCCAGCAGCGTAGAGGGCTCTGGGGCCAACGTCCTGACTTTC. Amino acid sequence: CASSVEGSGANVLTF.

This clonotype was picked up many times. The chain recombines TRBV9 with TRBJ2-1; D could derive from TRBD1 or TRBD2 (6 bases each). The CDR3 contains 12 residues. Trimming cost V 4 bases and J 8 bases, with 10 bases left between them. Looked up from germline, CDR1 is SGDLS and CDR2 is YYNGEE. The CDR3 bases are TGTGCCAGCAGCAAGGGGGGCGATGAGCAGTTCTTC. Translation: CASSKGGDEQFF.

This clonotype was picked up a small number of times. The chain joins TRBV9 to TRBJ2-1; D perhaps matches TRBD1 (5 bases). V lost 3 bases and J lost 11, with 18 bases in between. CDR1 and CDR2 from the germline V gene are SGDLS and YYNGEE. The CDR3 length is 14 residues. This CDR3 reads CASSGAGYPYQQFF. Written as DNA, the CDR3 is TGTGCCAGCAGCGGCGCAGGGTACCCTTATCAGCAGTTCTTC.

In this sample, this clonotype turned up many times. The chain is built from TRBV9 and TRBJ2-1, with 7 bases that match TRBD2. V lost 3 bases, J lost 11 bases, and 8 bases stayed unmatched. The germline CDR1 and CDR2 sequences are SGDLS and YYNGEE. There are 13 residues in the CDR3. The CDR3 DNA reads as TGTGCCAGCAGCGACACGACCGGGAGGAAGCAGTTCTTC. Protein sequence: CASSDTTGRKQFF. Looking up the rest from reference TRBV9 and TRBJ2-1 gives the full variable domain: DSGVTQTPKHLITATGQRVTLRCSPRSGDLSVYWYQQSLDQGLQFLIQYYNGEERAKGNILERFSAQQFPDLHSELNLSSLELGDSALYFCASSDTTGRKQFFGPGTRLTVL.

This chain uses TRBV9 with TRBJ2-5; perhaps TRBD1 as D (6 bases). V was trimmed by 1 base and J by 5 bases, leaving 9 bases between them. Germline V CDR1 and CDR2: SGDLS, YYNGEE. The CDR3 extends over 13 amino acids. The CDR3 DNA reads TGTGCCAGCAGCGTACAAGGGGGTGAGACCCAGTACTTC. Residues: CASSVQGGETQYF. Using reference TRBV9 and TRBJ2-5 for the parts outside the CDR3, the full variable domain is DSGVTQTPKHLITATGQRVTLRCSPRSGDLSVYWYQQSLDQGLQFLIQYYNGEERAKGNILERFSAQQFPDLHSELNLSSLELGDSALYFCASSVQGGETQYFGPGTRLLVL.

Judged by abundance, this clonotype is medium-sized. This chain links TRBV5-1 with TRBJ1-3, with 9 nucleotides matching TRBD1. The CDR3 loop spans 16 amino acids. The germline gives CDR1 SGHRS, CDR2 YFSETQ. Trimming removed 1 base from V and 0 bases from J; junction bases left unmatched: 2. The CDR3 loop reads CASSLSDRGSGNTIYF. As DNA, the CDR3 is TGCGCCAGCAGCTTGTCGGACAGGGGCTCTGGAAACACCATATATTTT.

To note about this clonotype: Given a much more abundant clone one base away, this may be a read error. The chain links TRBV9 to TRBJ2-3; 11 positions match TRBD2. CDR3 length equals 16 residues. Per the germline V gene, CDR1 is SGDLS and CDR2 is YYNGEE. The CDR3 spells CAGSESSGGAWDTQYF. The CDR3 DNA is TGTGCCGGCAGCGAGAGTAGCGGGGGGGCATGGGATACGCAGTATTTT. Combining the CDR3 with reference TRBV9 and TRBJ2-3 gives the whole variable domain DSGVTQTPKHLITATGQRVTLRCSPRSGDLSVYWYQQSLDQGLQFLIQYYNGEERAKGNILERFSAQQFPDLHSELNLSSLELGDSALYFCAGSESSGGAWDTQYFGPGTRLTVL.

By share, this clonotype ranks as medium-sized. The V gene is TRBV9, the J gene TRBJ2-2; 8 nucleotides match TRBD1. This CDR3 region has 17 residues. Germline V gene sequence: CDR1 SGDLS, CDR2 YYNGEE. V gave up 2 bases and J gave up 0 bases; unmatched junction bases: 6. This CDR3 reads CASSVNRGAPNTGELFF. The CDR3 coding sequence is TGTGCCAGCAGCGTCAACAGGGGGGCGCCGAACACCGGGGAGCTGTTTTTT. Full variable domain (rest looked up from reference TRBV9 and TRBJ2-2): DSGVTQTPKHLITATGQRVTLRCSPRSGDLSVYWYQQSLDQGLQFLIQYYNGEERAKGNILERFSAQQFPDLHSELNLSSLELGDSALYFCASSVNRGAPNTGELFFGEGSRLTVL.

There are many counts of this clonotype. For the CDR3, the DNA is TGTGCCAGCAGCACCTCAGGGGTCGGGGAAAAACTGTTTTTT. This translates into CASSTSGVGEKLFF. The chain couples TRBV9 to TRBJ1-4; D possibly corresponds to TRBD1 (6 bases). The CDR3 has 14 residues. Looked up from germline, CDR1 is SGDLS and CDR2 is YYNGEE. Deletions cut 4 bases from V and 8 bases from J, with 15 bases between. The complete variable domain, with remaining parts taken from reference TRBV9 and TRBJ1-4, reads DSGVTQTPKHLITATGQRVTLRCSPRSGDLSVYWYQQSLDQGLQFLIQYYNGEERAKGNILERFSAQQFPDLHSELNLSSLELGDSALYFCASSTSGVGEKLFFGSGTQLSVL.

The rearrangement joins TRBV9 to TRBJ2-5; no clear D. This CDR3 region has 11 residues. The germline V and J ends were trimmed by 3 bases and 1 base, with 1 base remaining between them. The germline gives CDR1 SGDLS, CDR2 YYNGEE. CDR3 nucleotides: TGTGCCAGCAGCGCCCAAGAGACCCAGTACTTC. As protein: CASSAQETQYF. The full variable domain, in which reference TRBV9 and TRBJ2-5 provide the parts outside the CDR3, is DSGVTQTPKHLITATGQRVTLRCSPRSGDLSVYWYQQSLDQGLQFLIQYYNGEERAKGNILERFSAQQFPDLHSELNLSSLELGDSALYFCASSAQETQYFGPGTRLLVL.

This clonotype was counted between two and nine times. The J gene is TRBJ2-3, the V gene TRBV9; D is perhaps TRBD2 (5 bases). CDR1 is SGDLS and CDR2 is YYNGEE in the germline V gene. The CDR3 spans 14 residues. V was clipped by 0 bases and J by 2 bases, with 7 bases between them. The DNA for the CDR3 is TGTGCCAGCAGCGTAGACGGGATCACAGATACGCAGTATTTT. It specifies CASSVDGITDTQYF.

This chain's CDR3 is CASSVGSGKLFF. CDR3 nucleotide sequence: TGTGCCAGCAGCGTAGGGTCAGGGAAGCTGTTTTTT. The chain carries TRBV9 and TRBJ2-2; tentative D call: TRBD1 (5 bases). The CDR3 runs 12 residues. The V end was cut by 0 bases, the J end by 12 bases, with 9 bases between. Germline CDR1 and CDR2: SGDLS and YYNGEE.

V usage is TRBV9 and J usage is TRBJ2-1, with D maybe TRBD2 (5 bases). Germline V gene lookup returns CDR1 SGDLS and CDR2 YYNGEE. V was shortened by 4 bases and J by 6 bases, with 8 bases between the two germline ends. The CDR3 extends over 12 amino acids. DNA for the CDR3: TGTGCCAGCAGCATCCGGGGCAATGAGCAGTTCTTC. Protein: CASSIRGNEQFF.

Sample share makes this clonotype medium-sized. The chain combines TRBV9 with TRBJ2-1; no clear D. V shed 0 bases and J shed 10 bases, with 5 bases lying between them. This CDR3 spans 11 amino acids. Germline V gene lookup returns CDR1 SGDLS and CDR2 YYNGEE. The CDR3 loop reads CASSVDNEQFF. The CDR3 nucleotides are TGTGCCAGCAGCGTAGATAACGAGCAGTTCTTC.

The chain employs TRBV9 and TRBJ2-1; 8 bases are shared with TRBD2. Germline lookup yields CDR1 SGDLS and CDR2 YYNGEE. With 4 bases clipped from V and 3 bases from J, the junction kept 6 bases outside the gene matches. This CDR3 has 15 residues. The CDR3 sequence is CASSPTSGDYNEQFF. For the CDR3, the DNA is TGTGCCAGCAGCCCAACTAGCGGAGACTACAATGAGCAGTTCTTC. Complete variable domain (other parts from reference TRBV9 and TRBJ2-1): DSGVTQTPKHLITATGQRVTLRCSPRSGDLSVYWYQQSLDQGLQFLIQYYNGEERAKGNILERFSAQQFPDLHSELNLSSLELGDSALYFCASSPTSGDYNEQFFGPGTRLTVL.

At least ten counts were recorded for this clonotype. The CDR3 DNA sequence: TGTGCCAGCAGCGTAGGCAGGAACAATGAGCAGTTCTTC. It translates to CASSVGRNNEQFF. V gene TRBV9 combines with J gene TRBJ2-1, with D unresolved. Germline CDR1 SGDLS, CDR2 YYNGEE. This CDR3 has 13 amino acids. Trimming left V 0 bases short and J 5 bases short, with 6 bases between.

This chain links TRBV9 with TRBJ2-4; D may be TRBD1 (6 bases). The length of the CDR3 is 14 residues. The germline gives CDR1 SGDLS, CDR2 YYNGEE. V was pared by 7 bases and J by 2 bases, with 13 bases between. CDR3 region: CASGPQGSKNIQYF. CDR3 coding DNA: TGTGCCAGCGGCCCCCAGGGGTCCAAAAACATTCAGTACTTC.

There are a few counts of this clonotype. The CDR3 is CASSASRTGQETQYF. CDR3 nucleotide sequence: TGTGCCAGCAGCGCCAGCAGGACGGGGCAAGAGACCCAGTACTTC. The chain joins TRBV9 to TRBJ2-5; D perhaps matches TRBD2 (5 bases). CDR1 and CDR2 from the germline V gene are SGDLS and YYNGEE. The CDR3 length is 15 residues. V lost 3 bases and J 2 bases, leaving 14 bases between the germline ends.